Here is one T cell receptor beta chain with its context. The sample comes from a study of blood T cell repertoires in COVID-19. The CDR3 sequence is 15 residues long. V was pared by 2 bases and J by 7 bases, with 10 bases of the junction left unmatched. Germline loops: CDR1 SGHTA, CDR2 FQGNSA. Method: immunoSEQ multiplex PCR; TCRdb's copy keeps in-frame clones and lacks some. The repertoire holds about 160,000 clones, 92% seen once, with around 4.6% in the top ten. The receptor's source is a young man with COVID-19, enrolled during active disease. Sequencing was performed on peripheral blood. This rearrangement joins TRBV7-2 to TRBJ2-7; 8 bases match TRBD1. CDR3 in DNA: TGTGCCAGCAGCTTAAGGACAGGGAGGTCGGGAGAGCAGTACTTC. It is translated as CASSLRTGRSGEQYF.